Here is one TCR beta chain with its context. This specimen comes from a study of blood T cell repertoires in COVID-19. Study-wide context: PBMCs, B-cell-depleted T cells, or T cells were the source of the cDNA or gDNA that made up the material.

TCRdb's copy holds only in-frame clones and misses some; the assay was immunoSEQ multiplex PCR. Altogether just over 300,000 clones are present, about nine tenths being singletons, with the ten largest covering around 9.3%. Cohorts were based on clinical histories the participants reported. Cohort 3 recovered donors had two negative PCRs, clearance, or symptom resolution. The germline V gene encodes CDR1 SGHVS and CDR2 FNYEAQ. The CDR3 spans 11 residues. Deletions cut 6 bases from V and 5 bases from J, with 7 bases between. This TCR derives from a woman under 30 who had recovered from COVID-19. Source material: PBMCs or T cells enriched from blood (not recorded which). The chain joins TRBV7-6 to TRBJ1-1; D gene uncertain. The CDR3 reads CASSERTEAFF. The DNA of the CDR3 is TGTGCCAGCAGTGAGCGGACTGAAGCTTTCTTT.